A single TCR beta chain is shown here with its context. Source study methods: Amplification with reference gene primers provided the estimates of nucleated cell counts. Sequenced by immunoSEQ multiplex PCR; TCRdb stores in-frame clones only, minus some. That table is the source of V, J and clone size, and D and trimming were worked out from the DNA. This repertoire shows 90,000 to 120,000 clones, approximately 90% found once; its top ten account for around 0.94%. These data come from a study of blood T cell repertoires in COVID-19. The wider study: Both acute and convalescent COVID-19 samples were obtained from the United States, Italy and Spain. In each case, the material was cDNA or gDNA derived from T cells, B-cell-depleted T cells, or PBMCs.

Germline-derived CDR1 and CDR2 are SEHNR and FQNEAQ (reference sequence). Trimming took 2 bases from V and 3 from J, leaving 5 bases between them. This CDR3 is 14 amino acids long. The specimen sequenced was peripheral blood. The J gene is TRBJ1-6, the V gene TRBV7-9, with D unclear. This clonotype originated in a man aged 55 to 70 with acute or convalescent COVID-19. This CDR3 is CASSLNNYNSPLHF. The CDR3 DNA sequence: TGTGCCAGCAGCTTAAACAACTATAATTCACCCCTCCACTTT.